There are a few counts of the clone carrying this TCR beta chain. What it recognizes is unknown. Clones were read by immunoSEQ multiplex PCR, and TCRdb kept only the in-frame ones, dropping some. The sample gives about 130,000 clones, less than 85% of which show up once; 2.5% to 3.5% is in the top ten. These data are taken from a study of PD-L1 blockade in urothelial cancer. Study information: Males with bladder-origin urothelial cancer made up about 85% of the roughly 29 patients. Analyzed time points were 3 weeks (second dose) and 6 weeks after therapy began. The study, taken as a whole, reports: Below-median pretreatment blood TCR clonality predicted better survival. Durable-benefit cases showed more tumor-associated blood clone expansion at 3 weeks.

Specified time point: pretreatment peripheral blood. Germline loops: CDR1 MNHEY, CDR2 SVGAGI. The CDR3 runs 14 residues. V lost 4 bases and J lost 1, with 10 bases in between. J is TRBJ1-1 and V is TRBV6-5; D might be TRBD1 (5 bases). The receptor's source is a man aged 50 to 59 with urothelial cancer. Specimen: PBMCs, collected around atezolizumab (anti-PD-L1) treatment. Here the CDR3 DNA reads TGTGCCAGCAGTTTGGTAGGGGCGAACACTGAAGCTTTCTTT. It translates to CASSLVGANTEAFF.